In this sample, the clone carrying this TCR beta chain turned up a few times. The data originate from a study of blood T cell repertoires in COVID-19. Authors' analysis steps: Nucleated cell number was recorded as an estimate derived from reference gene primer amplification. Sequenced by immunoSEQ multiplex PCR; TCRdb stores in-frame clones only, minus some. The D gene and trimming were derived from the DNA, and the V and J assignments and clone size from that table. The table includes 250,000 or so clones, 82% detected once. The TCR was taken from a woman older than 75 with acute or convalescent COVID-19. The sample comprised peripheral blood.

CDR3 sequence (DNA): TGTGCCAGCAGCCGGGGCCGACAAGAGACCCAGTACTTC. Its protein is CASSRGRQETQYF. The chain is built from TRBV7-8 and TRBJ2-5; D may be TRBD1 or TRBD2 (5 bases each). Germline V gives CDR1 SGHVS, CDR2 FQNEAQ. This CDR3 contains 13 residues. The ends were cut back, 5 bases at V and 2 bases at J, with 9 bases in the middle.